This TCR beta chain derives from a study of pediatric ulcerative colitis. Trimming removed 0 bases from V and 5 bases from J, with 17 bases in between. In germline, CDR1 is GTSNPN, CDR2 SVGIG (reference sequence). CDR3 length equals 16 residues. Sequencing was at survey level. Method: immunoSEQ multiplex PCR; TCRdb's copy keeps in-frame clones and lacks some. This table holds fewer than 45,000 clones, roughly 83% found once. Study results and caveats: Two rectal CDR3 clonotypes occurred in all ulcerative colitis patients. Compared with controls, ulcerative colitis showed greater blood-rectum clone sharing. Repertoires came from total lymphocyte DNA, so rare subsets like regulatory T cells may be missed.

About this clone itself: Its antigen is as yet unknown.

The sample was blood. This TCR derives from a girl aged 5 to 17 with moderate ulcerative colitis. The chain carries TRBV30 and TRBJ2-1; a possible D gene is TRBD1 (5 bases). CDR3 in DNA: TGTGCCTGGAGTGTACTCGGCAGGGCAACCGACAATGAGCAGTTCTTC. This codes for CAWSVLGRATDNEQFF.